A selection of T cell receptor beta chains follows, all from one sample in a study of blood T cell repertoires in COVID-19. The table came from immunoSEQ multiplex PCR; TCRdb's copy has only in-frame clones and leaves some out. The repertoire has 200,000 to 250,000 clones, about 84% of them found once; the top ten carry roughly 1.8%. Sample: PBMCs or T cells enriched from blood (not recorded which). The receptor set was obtained from a man between 60 and 75 years old who had recovered from COVID-19. Each CDR3 is given with its conserved first and last residue. Fields, in order: J gene, CDR3 length, V gene, clone size, D gene, CDR3 DNA, CDR3 protein. A D gene is named only where the DNA matches it firmly. Clone size appears in some rows only: once, few, many, or a class for an expanded clone.

TRBJ1-2,16,TRBV18,-,-,TGTGCCAGCTCACCAAACCAGGGAAATTTTAACTATGGCTACACCTTC,CASSPNQGNFNYGYTF
TRBJ1-2,14,TRBV7-9,few,TRBD1,TGTGCCAGCAGCTTAGTTGGGACAGGGGCTGGCTACACCTTC,CASSLVGTGAGYTF
TRBJ1-2,16,TRBV3-1/TRBV3-2,once,TRBD1,TGTGCCAGCAGCCAATTGGGGACAGGGGGTCAAAAGGGCTACACCTTC,CASSQLGTGGQKGYTF
TRBJ1-2,17,TRBV5-1,-,TRBD1,TGCGCCAGCAGCTCAAGGACAGGGGCGTTTGATAGCTATGGCTACACCTTC,CASSSRTGAFDSYGYTF
TRBJ2-7,15,TRBV11-2,-,TRBD1,TGTGCCAGCAGCTTAGGGCGGGGACAGGGTTTCGAGCAGTACTTC,CASSLGRGQGFEQYF
TRBJ2-7,12,TRBV6-2/TRBV6-3,-,-,TGTGCCAGCAGTTATCGCTCCTACGAGCAGTACTTC,CASSYRSYEQYF
TRBJ1-2,11,TRBV7-9,-,-,TGTGCCAGCAGCGAAGGACTTGGCTACACCTTC,CASSEGLGYTF
TRBJ2-2,15,TRBV7-2,few,TRBD2,TGTGCCAGCAGGCTAGCGGGGAAAAACACCGGGGAGCTGTTTTTT,CASRLAGKNTGELFF
TRBJ1-4,15,TRBV7-2,-,-,TGTGCCAGCAGCTTATTCCAGGGGACTAATGAAAAACTGTTTTTT,CASSLFQGTNEKLFF
TRBJ2-2,12,TRBV6-5,few,TRBD1,TGTGCCAGCGGGACAGGGAAGGGGGAGCTGTTTTTT,CASGTGKGELFF
TRBJ1-4,13,TRBV10-3,once,-,TGTGCCATCAGTGAGGACAGTAATGAAAAACTGTTTTTT,CAISEDSNEKLFF
TRBJ1-2,11,TRBV6-2/TRBV6-3,-,-,TGTGCCACCAGCACCTCCAGGGGCTACACCTTC,CATSTSRGYTF
TRBJ2-7,15,TRBV15,-,TRBD1,TGTGCCACCAGCAAACTCCGGGACAGGACCTACGAGCAGTACTTC,CATSKLRDRTYEQYF
TRBJ1-2,16,TRBV19,-,TRBD1,TGTGCCAGTAGTATAGCCGGGACAGGGACGGCCTATGGCTACACCTTC,CASSIAGTGTAYGYTF
TRBJ1-5,14,TRBV2,few,-,TGTGCCAGCAGCCCACAGGGTGGGAATCAGCCCCAGCATTTT,CASSPQGGNQPQHF
TRBJ2-7,15,TRBV7-9,-,TRBD1,TGTGCCAGCAGCTTTGGGGGGACAGGGTCCTACGAGCAGTACTTC,CASSFGGTGSYEQYF
TRBJ2-3,16,TRBV11-2,-,-,TGTGCCAGCACCGTAGGGTTCGGGGGTAGCACAGATACGCAGTATTTT,CASTVGFGGSTDTQYF
TRBJ2-5,15,TRBV5-4,-,-,TGTGCCAGCAGCCTCGCGACAGACTTCAAGGAGACCCAGTACTTC,CASSLATDFKETQYF
TRBJ2-5,14,TRBV6-2/TRBV6-3,-,-,TGTGCCAGCAGTTACATGAACAGAGAAGAGACCCAGTACTTC,CASSYMNREETQYF
TRBJ2-1,17,TRBV7-2,-,TRBD1,TGTGCCAGCAGCCAGACCTTACGCGCACAGGGGGCCAATGAGCAGTTCTTC,CASSQTLRAQGANEQFF
TRBJ1-5,13,TRBV12-3/TRBV12-4,-,-,TGTGCCAGCAGCTGGAGTCAGAATCAGCCCCAGCATTTT,CASSWSQNQPQHF
TRBJ1-4,13,TRBV2,-,-,TGTGCCAGCCGGGGGTTAGCTAATGAAAAACTGTTTTTT,CASRGLANEKLFF
TRBJ2-7,12,TRBV29-1,once,-,TGCAGCGTTGATGGGCAGGGCTACGAGCAGTACTTC,CSVDGQGYEQYF
TRBJ1-3,15,TRBV7-9,-,TRBD1,TGTGCCAGCAGCTTCGTCAGGGGGCTTGGAAACACCATATATTTT,CASSFVRGLGNTIYF
TRBJ1-1,14,TRBV2,-,-,TGTGCCAGCAGGCTTGGCCAGGGAGGCACTGAAGCTTTCTTT,CASRLGQGGTEAFF
TRBJ1-1,13,TRBV19,-,TRBD1,TGTGCCACCTCGGGACAGTTGAACACTGAAGCTTTCTTT,CATSGQLNTEAFF
TRBJ1-2,15,TRBV7-2,-,TRBD1,TGTGCCAGCAGCTTAGGACAGGGGGCATCCTATGGCTACACCTTC,CASSLGQGASYGYTF
TRBJ1-5,15,TRBV19,-,-,TGTGCCAGTAGTAGTATTTCAGGGTACGATCAGCCCCAGCATTTT,CASSSISGYDQPQHF
TRBJ1-2,17,TRBV6-2/TRBV6-3,-,TRBD1,TGTGCCAGCAGCAGGAGGGGGACAGGTCTTCCAAACTATGGCTACACCTTC,CASSRRGTGLPNYGYTF
TRBJ1-1,13,TRBV9,-,-,TGTGCCAGCAGCGCCAGTGGAGGGTCTGAAGCTTTCTTT,CASSASGGSEAFF
TRBJ2-2,14,TRBV6-2/TRBV6-3,-,TRBD1,TGTGCCAGCAGTTGGGGGACAGGAGTCGGGGAGCTGTTTTTT,CASSWGTGVGELFF
TRBJ2-5,14,TRBV2,-,TRBD2,TGTGCCAGCAGTGAAGGCCTAGCGGGGGAGACCCAGTACTTC,CASSEGLAGETQYF
TRBJ1-5,15,TRBV27,once,-,TGTGCCAGCAGTTTCCGGTCGTTATCCAATCAGCCCCAGCATTTT,CASSFRSLSNQPQHF
TRBJ1-1,16,TRBV18,once,-,TGTGCCAGCTCACCACGTTCCACAGGGATCGGGACTGAAGCTTTCTTT,CASSPRSTGIGTEAFF
TRBJ1-4,14,TRBV12-5,once,TRBD1,TGTGCTAGTGGTTTGGGGCAGACAGGGGAAAAACTGTTTTTT,CASGLGQTGEKLFF
TRBJ1-2,13,TRBV19,once,TRBD1,TGTGCCAGTACCCGGGACAGGGGAAGTGGCTACACCTTC,CASTRDRGSGYTF
TRBJ2-7,12,TRBV6-5,-,TRBD1,TGTGCCAGCAGGGACAGGGCCTACGAGCAGTACTTC,CASRDRAYEQYF